This TCR beta chain derives from a study of blood T cell repertoires in COVID-19. V shed 2 bases and J shed 1 base, with 11 bases lying between them. The CDR3 totals 15 residues. The germline CDR1 and CDR2 sequences are KGHSH and LQKENI. Sequencing was performed with immunoSEQ multiplex PCR; in TCRdb, only in-frame clones are kept and a portion is missing. The top ten clones hold approximately 4.2% of a sample with under 350,000 clones, roughly 89% of them seen once. The sequencing input was peripheral blood. The receptor was derived from a man aged 40-49 years with acute or convalescent COVID-19. The J gene is TRBJ1-2, the V gene TRBV18; a weak D match, TRBD1 (5 bases). The CDR3 spells CASSPVPQVNYGYTF. In nucleotides, the CDR3 is TGTGCCAGCTCACCAGTACCACAGGTTAACTATGGCTACACCTTC.